The 13 T cell receptor beta chains given below trace back to one sample, sequenced in a study of T-cell reconstitution after alpha-beta-depleted transplantation in children. A TCRbeta library incorporating unique molecular identifiers was prepared. A single record per CDR3 protein comes from TCRdb applying MiXCR to the PCR reads. The sample shows about 440,000 distinct CDR3 sequences, roughly 44% of them seen only once. This sample comprised PBMCs, obtained before TCRalphabeta/CD19-depleted stem cell transplant. These receptors originate from a girl aged 2-10 years with aplastic anemia, due to receive a stem cell transplant.

CDR3 bases: TGCAGTGCTAGCGGGGCAGCGGGAGGGCCGAATGAGCAGTTCTTC. Its protein is CSASGAAGGPNEQFF. This chain joins TRBV20-1 and TRBJ2-1; TRBD2 matches at 10 bases. The CDR3 has 15 amino acids. Germline lookup yields CDR1 DFQATT and CDR2 SNEGSKA (reference sequence). Losses at the gene ends were 3 bases for V and 7 bases for J; bases not matched to a gene: 9.

This clonotype turned up a few times. The CDR3 is CASSTDRGNQPQHF. In nucleotides, the CDR3 is TGTGCCAGCAGTACGGACAGGGGCAATCAGCCCCAGCATTTT. The rearrangement joins TRBV6-5 to TRBJ1-5; 8 bases match TRBD1. Per germline, CDR1 MNHEY and CDR2 SVGAGI. Trimming at V came to 5 bases and at J to 2 bases, leaving 2 bases not matched to a gene. This CDR3 has 14 amino acids.

This clonotype has a count of ten or more. The V gene is TRBV5-1, the J gene TRBJ1-2, with 7 bases lining up with TRBD1. With 3 bases clipped from V and 0 bases from J, the junction kept 11 bases outside the gene matches. Per the germline V gene, CDR1 is SGHRS and CDR2 is YFSETQ. The CDR3 runs to 17 residues. The CDR3 bases are TGCGCCAGCAGCTATTACGGAAACAGGGGCGCTAACTATGGCTACACCTTC. Encoded protein: CASSYYGNRGANYGYTF.

This clonotype appeared a single time. This chain links TRBV5-6 with TRBJ2-1, with 11 bases aligning to TRBD2. The CDR3 contains 15 residues. Trimming at V came to 3 bases and at J to 8 bases, leaving 7 bases not matched to a gene. CDR1 is SGHDT, CDR2 YYEEEE, per germline. CDR3 DNA: TGTGCCAGCAGCTCTCGACTAGCGGGGCGTGATGAGCAGTTCTTC. This codes for CASSSRLAGRDEQFF.

This chain connects TRBV3-1 to TRBJ2-3; D tentatively fits TRBD1 or TRBD2 (5 bases each). The CDR3 is made up of 16 amino acids. Deletions cut 3 bases from V and 4 bases from J, with 17 bases between. Germline loops: CDR1 LGHDT, CDR2 YNNKEL (reference sequence). In DNA form, the CDR3 reads TGTGCCAGCAGCCACCGGAGGAGAGGGGACGCAGATACGCAGTATTTT. It encodes CASSHRRRGDADTQYF.

V gene TRBV28 combines with J gene TRBJ2-5; perhaps TRBD2 as D (5 bases). Trimming took off 5 bases at V and 3 bases at J, with 13 bases between the two ends. The V gene's germline CDR1 is MDHEN and CDR2 SYDVKM. The CDR3 spans 14 residues. This CDR3 is CASSNPYGKETQYF. CDR3 DNA sequence: TGTGCCAGCAGTAATCCATACGGGAAAGAGACCCAGTACTTC.

The rearrangement uses TRBV5-1 and TRBJ2-7; 7 bases fit TRBD2. The CDR3 loop spans 14 amino acids. Germline V gene lookup returns CDR1 SGHRS and CDR2 YFSETQ. Trimming removed 9 bases from V and 5 bases from J; junction bases left unmatched: 14. CDR3 sequence reads: CAIPLGGSNDEQYF. The CDR3 nucleotides read TGCGCCATCCCTCTCGGGGGGAGTAACGACGAGCAGTACTTC.

The gene calls are TRBV20-1 and TRBJ2-7; TRBD2 agrees at 12 bases. The CDR3 spans 14 residues. The V and J ends lost 6 bases and 3 bases, in that order; junction bases with no gene match: 6. Germline CDR1 is DFQATT and CDR2 is SNEGSKA (reference sequence). This chain's CDR3 is CSAGLAGGGYEQYF. The CDR3 nucleotides are TGCAGTGCGGGGCTAGCGGGAGGGGGCTACGAGCAGTACTTC.

The chain has TRBV20-1 and TRBJ1-2; D is ambiguous. Germline CDR1 reads DFQATT; CDR2 reads SNEGSKA (reference sequence). Trimming cost V 3 bases and J 4 bases, with 6 bases left between them. CDR3 length: 11 residues. The CDR3 DNA follows: TGCAGTGCTAGGAGTGCCTATGGCTACACCTTC. Translating it yields CSARSAYGYTF.

This clonotype was counted many times. This chain joins TRBV5-1 and TRBJ2-5; 12 bases map to TRBD2. Germline V gene data show CDR1 as SGHRS and CDR2 as YFSETQ. J lost 6 bases, V lost 2 bases, and 8 bases had no gene match. CDR3 length equals 16 residues. The CDR3 spells CASSFETSGSLKTQYF. CDR3 in DNA: TGCGCCAGCAGCTTCGAGACTAGCGGGAGTCTAAAGACCCAGTACTTC.

V gene TRBV7-3 combines with J gene TRBJ1-2; TRBD1 agrees at 9 bases. The J segment lost 4 bases and the V segment lost 4 bases, leaving 4 bases of the junction unmatched. CDR1 is SGHTA, CDR2 FQGTGA, per germline. This CDR3 has 14 residues. CDR3 protein: CASSSTTGGYGYTF. The CDR3 DNA follows: TGTGCCAGCAGCTCGACGACAGGGGGCTATGGCTACACCTTC.

This clonotype was seen a few times. V and J are TRBV4-2 and TRBJ1-1, with TRBD1 identical over 10 bases. Germline V gene data show CDR1 as LGHNA and CDR2 as YNFKEQ. The CDR3 has 15 amino acids. The junction had 3 bases not matched to a gene; V was cut back by 1 base and J by 4 bases. Here the CDR3 reads CASSQGQGASTEAFF. Written as DNA, the CDR3 is TGTGCCAGCAGCCAAGGACAGGGGGCGAGCACTGAAGCTTTCTTT.

The table lists this clonotype with many counts. The rearrangement links TRBV5-6 to TRBJ1-4; unclear D gene. CDR1 and CDR2 from the germline V gene are SGHDT and YYEEEE. The CDR3 consists of 14 residues. V was cut by 2 bases and J by 5 bases, with 10 bases left in between. CDR3 sequence reads: CASSFRQTNEKLFF. The CDR3 nucleotides are TGTGCCAGCAGCTTCCGGCAGACAAATGAAAAACTGTTTTTT. Complete variable domain (other parts from reference TRBV5-6 and TRBJ1-4): DAGVTQSPTHLIKTRGQQVTLRCSPKSGHDTVSWYQQALGQGPQFIFQYYEEEERQRGNFPDRFSGHQFPNYSSELNVNALLLGDSALYLCASSFRQTNEKLFFGSGTQLSVL.